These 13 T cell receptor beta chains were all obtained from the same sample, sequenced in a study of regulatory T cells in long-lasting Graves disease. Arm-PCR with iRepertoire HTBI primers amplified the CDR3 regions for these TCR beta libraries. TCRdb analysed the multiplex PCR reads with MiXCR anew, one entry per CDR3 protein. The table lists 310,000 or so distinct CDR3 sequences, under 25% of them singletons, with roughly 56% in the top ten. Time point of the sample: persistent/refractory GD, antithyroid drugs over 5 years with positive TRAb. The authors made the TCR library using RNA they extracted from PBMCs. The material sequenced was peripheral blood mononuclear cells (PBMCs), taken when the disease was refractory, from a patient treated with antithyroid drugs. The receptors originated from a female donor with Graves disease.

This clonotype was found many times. CDR3 protein: CASSANGSPPYYEQYF. In DNA, the CDR3 is TGCGCCAGCAGCGCGAACGGGAGCCCCCCTTACTACGAGCAGTACTTC. This chain uses TRBV5-1 with TRBJ2-7; possible D gene TRBD2, 6 bases. Looked up from germline, CDR1 is SGHRS and CDR2 is YFSETQ. This CDR3 has 16 amino acids. Trimming took off 4 bases at V and 3 bases at J, with 20 bases between the two ends.

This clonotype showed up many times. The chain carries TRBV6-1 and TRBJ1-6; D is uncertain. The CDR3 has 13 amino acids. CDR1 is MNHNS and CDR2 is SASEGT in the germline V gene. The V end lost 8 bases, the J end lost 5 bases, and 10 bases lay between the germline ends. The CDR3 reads CASWTDDNSPLHF. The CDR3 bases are TGTGCCAGCTGGACGGACGATAATTCACCCCTCCACTTT.

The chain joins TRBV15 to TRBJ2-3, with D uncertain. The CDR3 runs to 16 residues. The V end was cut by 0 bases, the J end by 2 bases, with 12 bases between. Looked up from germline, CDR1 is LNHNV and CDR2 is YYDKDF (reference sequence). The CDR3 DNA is TGTGCCACCAGCAGAGATCTAGGTGGAGACACAGATACGCAGTATTTT. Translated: CATSRDLGGDTDTQYF.

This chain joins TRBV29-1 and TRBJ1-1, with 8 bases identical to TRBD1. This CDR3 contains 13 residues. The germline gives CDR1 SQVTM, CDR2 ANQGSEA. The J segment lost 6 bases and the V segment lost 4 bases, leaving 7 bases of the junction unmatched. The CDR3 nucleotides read TGCAGCGTTGCTCCGGGACAGGAGCCTGAAGCTTTCTTT. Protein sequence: CSVAPGQEPEAFF.

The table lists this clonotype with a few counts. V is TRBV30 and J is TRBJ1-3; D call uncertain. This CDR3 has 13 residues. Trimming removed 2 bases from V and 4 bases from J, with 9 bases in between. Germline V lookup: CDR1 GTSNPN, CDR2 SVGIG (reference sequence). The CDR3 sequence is CAWSPDPGNTIYF. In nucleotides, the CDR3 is TGTGCCTGGAGTCCAGATCCGGGAAACACCATATATTTT.

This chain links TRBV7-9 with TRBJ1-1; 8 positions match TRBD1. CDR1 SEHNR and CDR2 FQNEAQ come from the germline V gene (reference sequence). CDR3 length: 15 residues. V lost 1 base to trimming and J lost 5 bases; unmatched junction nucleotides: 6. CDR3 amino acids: CASSLGTGRWTEAFF. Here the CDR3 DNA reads TGTGCCAGCAGCTTAGGGACAGGGAGGTGGACTGAAGCTTTCTTT.

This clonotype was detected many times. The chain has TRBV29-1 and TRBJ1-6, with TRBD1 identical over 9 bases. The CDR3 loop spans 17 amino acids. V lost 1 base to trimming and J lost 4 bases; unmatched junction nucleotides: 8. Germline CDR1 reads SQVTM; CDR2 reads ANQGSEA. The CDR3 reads CSVEVFSGQGYNSPLHF. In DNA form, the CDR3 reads TGCAGCGTTGAAGTTTTCTCGGGACAGGGATATAATTCACCCCTCCACTTT.

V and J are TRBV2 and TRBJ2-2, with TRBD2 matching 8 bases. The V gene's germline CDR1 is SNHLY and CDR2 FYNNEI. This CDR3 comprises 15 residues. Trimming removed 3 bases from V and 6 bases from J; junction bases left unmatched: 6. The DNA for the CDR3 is TGTGCCAGCAGTGAGGGGAGCGGGAGACCCGGGGAGCTGTTTTTT. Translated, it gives CASSEGSGRPGELFF.

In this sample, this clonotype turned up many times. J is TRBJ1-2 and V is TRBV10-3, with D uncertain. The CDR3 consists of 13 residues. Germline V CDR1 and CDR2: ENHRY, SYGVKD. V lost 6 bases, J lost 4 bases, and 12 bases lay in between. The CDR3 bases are TGTGCCATCAGCGATAGCAGACTCTATGGCTACACCTTC. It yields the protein CAISDSRLYGYTF.

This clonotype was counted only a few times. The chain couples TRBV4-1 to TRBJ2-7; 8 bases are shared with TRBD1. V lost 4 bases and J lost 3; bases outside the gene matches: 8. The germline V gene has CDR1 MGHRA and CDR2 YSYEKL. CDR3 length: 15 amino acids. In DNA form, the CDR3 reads TGCGCCAGCAGCCCGGTTAGGACAGGGTACTACGAGCAGTACTTC. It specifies CASSPVRTGYYEQYF.

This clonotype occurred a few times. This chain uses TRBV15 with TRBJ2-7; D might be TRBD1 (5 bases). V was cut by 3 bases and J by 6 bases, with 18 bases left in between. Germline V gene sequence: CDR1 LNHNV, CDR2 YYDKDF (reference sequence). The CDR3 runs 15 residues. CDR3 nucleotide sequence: TGTGCCACCAGCAGCCCAGGGTACATCCCCCTCGAGCAGTACTTC. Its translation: CATSSPGYIPLEQYF.

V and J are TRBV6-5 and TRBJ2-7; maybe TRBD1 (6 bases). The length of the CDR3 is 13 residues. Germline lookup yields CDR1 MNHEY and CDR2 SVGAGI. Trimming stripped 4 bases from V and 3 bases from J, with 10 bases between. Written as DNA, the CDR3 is TGTGCCAGCAGTTCGGACAGCTTCTACGAGCAGTACTTC. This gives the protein CASSSDSFYEQYF.

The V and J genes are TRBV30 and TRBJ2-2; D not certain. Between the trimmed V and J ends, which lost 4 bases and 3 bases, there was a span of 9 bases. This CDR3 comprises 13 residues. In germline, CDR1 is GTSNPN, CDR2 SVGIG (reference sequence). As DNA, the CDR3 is TGTGCCTGGAACATAGCAGACACCGGGGAGCTGTTTTTT. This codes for CAWNIADTGELFF.